This T cell receptor beta chain was found in a study of post-analysis software for immune sequencing data. At the level of the study: Both relapsing-remitting and secondary progressive multiple sclerosis featured among the disease courses, as did progressive-relapsing multiple sclerosis.

V lost 3 bases, J lost 1 base, and 7 bases stayed unmatched. This CDR3 is built from 16 residues. Findings and limits, study-wide: Patients used roughly five TRBV segments, including TRBV5-6, TRBV5-1 and TRBV20-1, more often than controls. The authors found that F measure strongly co-clustered same-batch samples.

TCR beta libraries were prepared from cDNA with unique molecular identifiers. MiXCR was run by TCRdb on the PCR reads, yielding one entry per CDR3 protein. The sample records 500,000 to 600,000 distinct CDR3 sequences, about 40% being singletons. In the case of this clonotype: Antigen: not known.

V and J are TRBV12-3 or TRBV12-4 and TRBJ1-2; 8 bases match TRBD1. The source is a girl aged 5 to 17 with multiple sclerosis. The source material was blood. CDR3 in amino acids: CASSFAGGPDNYGYTF. The CDR3 bases are TGTGCCAGCAGTTTCGCAGGGGGCCCGGATAACTATGGCTACACCTTC.